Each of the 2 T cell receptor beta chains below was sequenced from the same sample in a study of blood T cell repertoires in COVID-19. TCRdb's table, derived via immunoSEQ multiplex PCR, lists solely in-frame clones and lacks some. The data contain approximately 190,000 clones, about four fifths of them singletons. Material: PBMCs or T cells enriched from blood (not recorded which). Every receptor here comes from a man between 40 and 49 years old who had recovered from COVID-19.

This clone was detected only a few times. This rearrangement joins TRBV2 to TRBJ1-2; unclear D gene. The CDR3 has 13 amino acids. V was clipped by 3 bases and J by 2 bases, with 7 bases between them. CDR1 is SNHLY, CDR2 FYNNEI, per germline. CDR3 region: CASSERENYGYTF. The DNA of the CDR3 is TGTGCCAGCAGTGAGAGGGAGAACTATGGCTACACCTTC.

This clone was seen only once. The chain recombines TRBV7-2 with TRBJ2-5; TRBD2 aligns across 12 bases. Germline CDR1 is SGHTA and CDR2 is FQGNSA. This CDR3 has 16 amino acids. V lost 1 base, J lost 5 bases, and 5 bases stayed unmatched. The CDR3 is CASSLDASGGVETQYF. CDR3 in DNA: TGTGCCAGCAGCTTAGATGCTAGCGGGGGGGTGGAGACCCAGTACTTC.